The 26 T cell receptor beta chains below all came from one sample that was sequenced in a study of prognosis after radiotherapy for stage I lung cancer. From genomic DNA, two-round multiplex PCR was used to amplify TCR beta CDR3. It was primers specific to each TRBV and TRBJ gene that first-round PCR used. TCRdb re-derived calls from the multiplex PCR reads in MiXCR, one entry per CDR3 protein. The table lists approximately 30,000 distinct CDR3 sequences, over 40% of them singletons, with 15% in the top ten. Sequencing used PBMCs, obtained before or after stereotactic body radiation therapy (not recorded which). The receptors were sampled from a donor aged 50 or older with non-small cell lung cancer.

This clonotype was observed at least ten times. The chain is built from TRBV4-1 and TRBJ1-4; 7 bases are a match to TRBD1. The length of the CDR3 is 15 residues. V trimming: 0 bases; J trimming: 16 bases; junction bases outside the gene matches: 14. Germline values: CDR1 MGHRA, CDR2 YSYEKL. CDR3 coding DNA: TGCGCCAGCAGCCAAGATAGGGGCAGGGGGAATAAGGAGTTTTTT. As protein: CASSQDRGRGNKEFF.

CDR3 in DNA: TGTGCCAGCACCCGAGATGCTAGCGGGAGTATCAGTAAGCAGTTCTTC. Amino acids: CASTRDASGSISKQFF. The chain combines TRBV4-2 with TRBJ2-1; 10 bases map to TRBD2. CDR3 length: 16 amino acids. J gave up 11 bases and V 7 bases, and 17 bases lay outside the gene matches. Germline V gives CDR1 LGHNA, CDR2 YNFKEQ.

This clonotype was detected ten times or more. This chain uses TRBV6-1 with TRBJ1-1; possible D gene TRBD1, 5 bases. Germline lookup yields CDR1 MNHNS and CDR2 SASEGT. V lost 1 base and J 7 bases, leaving 16 bases between the germline ends. CDR3 size: 15 residues. The CDR3 nucleotides are TGTGCCAGCAGTGAAGTTGTGAAAGACCAGGGTGAAGCTTTCTTT. Residues: CASSEVVKDQGEAFF.

In its sample, this clonotype was seen many times. This chain connects TRBV20-1 to TRBJ1-5, with a tentative D call TRBD1 (6 bases). Germline V gives CDR1 DFQATT, CDR2 SNEGSKA (reference sequence). The ends were cut back, 3 bases at V and 3 bases at J, with 15 bases in the middle. This CDR3 has 15 residues. CDR3 sequence (DNA): TGCAGTGCTAGGGGGGGGGCCCTCTCCAATCAGCCCCAGCATTTT. Residues: CSARGGALSNQPQHF.

The rearrangement links TRBV20-1 to TRBJ2-3; D is possibly TRBD1 or TRBD2 (6 bases each). V lost 3 bases and J lost 4, with 17 bases in between. There are 15 residues in the CDR3. CDR1 and CDR2 from the germline V gene are DFQATT and SNEGSKA (reference sequence). CDR3: CSASRPKGEADTQYF. The CDR3 nucleotides are TGCAGTGCTAGTCGCCCTAAGGGGGAGGCAGATACGCAGTATTTT.

This clonotype was recorded at least ten times. This chain connects TRBV10-3 to TRBJ1-3; maybe TRBD1 (5 bases). CDR3 length equals 14 residues. CDR1 is ENHRY and CDR2 is SYGVKD in the germline V gene. Trimming cost V 6 bases and J 2 bases, with 11 bases left between them. CDR3 in amino acids: CAIRADTAGNTIYF. The CDR3 DNA reads TGTGCCATCAGGGCGGACACTGCTGGAAACACCATATATTTT.

The genes are TRBV28 and TRBJ1-6; no clear D. Germline V gene data show CDR1 as MDHEN and CDR2 as SYDVKM. The CDR3 spans 12 residues. The CDR3 DNA reads TGTTCCGGCAGTTTTGGGGAGTTAACCCTCCACTTT. Translating gives CSGSFGELTLHF.

Many counts were recorded for this clonotype. The chain couples TRBV5-1 to TRBJ2-5; 7 nucleotides line up with TRBD1. V lost 4 bases and J lost 1; bases outside the gene matches: 7. From germline, CDR1 is SGHRS and CDR2 YFSETQ. CDR3 length: 15 residues. The CDR3 spells CASSVTGAIQETQYF. The CDR3 nucleotides read TGCGCCAGCAGCGTTACAGGGGCGATCCAAGAGACCCAGTACTTC.

The rearrangement joins TRBV18 to TRBJ2-7; D is ambiguous. The germline V gene has CDR1 KGHSH and CDR2 LQKENI. Trimming cost V 4 bases and J 10 bases, with 20 bases left between them. This CDR3 spans 14 amino acids. The CDR3 DNA reads TGTGCCAGCTCACGACTGGGCTCCACCTACTATCAGTACTTC. As protein: CASSRLGSTYYQYF.

This clonotype is categorized as medium-sized. This chain joins TRBV6-5 and TRBJ2-3; the match to TRBD1 covers 12 bases. Losses at the gene ends were 6 bases for V and 1 base for J; bases not matched to a gene: 5. Germline CDR1 MNHEY, CDR2 SVGAGI. The CDR3 runs to 16 residues. The CDR3 here is CASRRWDRGRTDTQYF. CDR3 nucleotides: TGTGCCAGCAGGCGATGGGACAGGGGGCGCACAGATACGCAGTATTTT.

This clonotype has at least ten counts. CDR3 sequence reads: CASSSGQGNEQFF. DNA for the CDR3: TGTGCCAGTAGCTCGGGACAGGGCAATGAGCAGTTCTTC. The chain joins TRBV19 to TRBJ2-1, with 9 bases fitting TRBD1. There are 13 residues in the CDR3. The junction had 3 bases not matched to a gene; V was cut back by 6 bases and J by 6 bases. Germline CDR1 and CDR2: LNHDA and SQIVND (reference sequence).

The rearrangement links TRBV20-1 to TRBJ2-2; the match to TRBD1 covers 12 bases. The germline gives CDR1 DFQATT, CDR2 SNEGSKA (reference sequence). The CDR3 runs 14 residues. V gave up 7 bases and J gave up 6 bases; unmatched junction bases: 6. As DNA, the CDR3 is TGCAGTGTTATGGGACAGGGGGCATCCGGGGAGCTGTTTTTT. This encodes CSVMGQGASGELFF.

This clonotype showed up many times. The V gene is TRBV28, the J gene TRBJ1-1; TRBD1 agrees at 10 bases. This CDR3 is 13 amino acids long. Trimming cost V 6 bases and J 7 bases; bases outside gene matches: 5. Germline CDR1 reads MDHEN; CDR2 reads SYDVKM. CDR3 region: CASREGQGVEAFF. CDR3 coding DNA: TGTGCCAGCAGGGAAGGACAGGGGGTTGAAGCTTTCTTT.

This clonotype was picked up many times. J is TRBJ1-1 and V is TRBV11-2; D call uncertain. The CDR3 is 13 amino acids. The germline V gene encodes CDR1 SGHAT and CDR2 FQNNGV. V was shortened by 3 bases and J by 1 base, with 6 bases between the two germline ends. The CDR3 nucleotides are TGTGCCAGCAGCTTGGCGGGGAACACTGAAGCTTTCTTT. This gives the protein CASSLAGNTEAFF.

This clonotype was detected many times. The V and J genes are TRBV19 and TRBJ1-5; D might be TRBD1 (6 bases). Deletions cut 7 bases from V and 7 bases from J, with 11 bases between. This CDR3 contains 12 residues. Germline V CDR1 and CDR2: LNHDA, SQIVND (reference sequence). CDR3 DNA sequence: TGTGCCAGTATGGGGGCGAGGCAGCCCCAGCATTTT. This translates into CASMGARQPQHF. Looking up the rest from reference TRBV19 and TRBJ1-5 gives the full variable domain: DGGITQSPKYLFRKEGQNVTLSCEQNLNHDAMYWYRQDPGQGLRLIYYSQIVNDFQKGDIAEGYSVSREKKESFPLTVTSAQKNPTAFYLCASMGARQPQHFGDGTRLSIL.

The chain employs TRBV5-1 and TRBJ2-1, with TRBD1 as a possible D gene (6 bases). There are 14 residues in the CDR3. Germline V gene sequence: CDR1 SGHRS, CDR2 YFSETQ. Trimming cost V 1 base and J 5 bases, with 10 bases left between them. The CDR3 is CASSLTGNHNEQFF. As DNA, the CDR3 is TGCGCCAGCAGCTTGACAGGGAATCACAATGAGCAGTTCTTC.

Ten or more counts support this clonotype. The gene calls are TRBV19 and TRBJ2-7; 10 bases agree with TRBD1. Trimming removed 5 bases from V and 4 bases from J; junction bases left unmatched: 11. Looked up from germline, CDR1 is LNHDA and CDR2 is SQIVND (reference sequence). The CDR3 is 16 amino acids. The CDR3 DNA follows: TGTGCCAGTAGTGCTTATCCGGGACAGGGGTTGTACGAGCAGTACTTC. Translated: CASSAYPGQGLYEQYF.

The gene calls are TRBV25-1 and TRBJ1-1; perhaps TRBD1 as D (6 bases). The germline CDR1 and CDR2 sequences are MGHDK and SYGVNS. Between the trimmed V and J ends, which lost 3 bases and 3 bases, there was a span of 14 bases. The CDR3 contains 15 residues. The CDR3 nucleotides read TGTGCCAGCAGTGAGTACAGGGATGGGGACACTGAAGCTTTCTTT. This codes for CASSEYRDGDTEAFF.

V usage is TRBV27 and J usage is TRBJ2-1, with 8 bases aligning to TRBD2. In germline, CDR1 is MNHEY, CDR2 SMNVEV (reference sequence). The CDR3 has 16 residues. With 5 bases clipped from V and 6 bases from J, the junction kept 12 bases outside the gene matches. The DNA of the CDR3 is TGTGCCAGCAGTACCTTAGCGGGAATACCACCCAATGAGCAGTTCTTC. It translates to CASSTLAGIPPNEQFF.

Relative to its sample, this clonotype is medium-sized. The CDR3, as DNA: TGTGCCAGCACCGACTCCAGCTCCTACGAGCAGTACTTC. It translates to CASTDSSSYEQYF. This chain links TRBV28 with TRBJ2-7; no reliable D call. CDR1 is MDHEN and CDR2 is SYDVKM in the germline V gene. The CDR3 totals 13 residues. V was trimmed by 7 bases and J by 0 bases, leaving 10 bases between them. The full variable domain, rest sourced from reference TRBV28 and TRBJ2-7, is DVKVTQSSRYLVKRTGEKVFLECVQDMDHENMFWYRQDPGLGLRLIYFSYDVKMKEKGDIPEGYSVSREKKERFSLILESASTNQTSMYLCASTDSSSYEQYFGPGTRLTVT.

There are many counts of this clonotype. The V gene is TRBV16, the J gene TRBJ1-1; D gene unclear. Trimming left V 4 bases short and J 3 bases short, with 9 bases between. Germline V CDR1 and CDR2: KGHSY, FQNENV. This CDR3 spans 13 amino acids. CDR3 region: CASSRSQDTEAFF. CDR3 DNA sequence: TGTGCCAGCAGCCGGAGCCAAGACACTGAAGCTTTCTTT.

This clonotype showed up many times. This chain uses TRBV5-1 with TRBJ2-5, with D possibly TRBD2 on 7 matching bases. Germline V gene sequence: CDR1 SGHRS, CDR2 YFSETQ. V was clipped by 0 bases and J by 5 bases, with 23 bases between them. The CDR3 contains 18 residues. Written as DNA, the CDR3 is TGCGCCAGCAGCTTGGGATCTCCCGAGACGGGGGGCTGGGAGACCCAGTACTTC. This encodes CASSLGSPETGGWETQYF.

This chain's CDR3 is CASSLEGEGGYTF. The CDR3 DNA sequence: TGTGCCAGCAGCCTGGAGGGGGAAGGCGGCTACACCTTC. This rearrangement joins TRBV5-4 to TRBJ1-2; weak D call: TRBD1 (6 bases). Per the germline V gene, CDR1 is SGHNT and CDR2 is YYREEE (reference sequence). The V and J ends lost 4 bases and 8 bases respectively, with 15 bases between them. This CDR3 has 13 residues. The full variable domain, rest sourced from reference TRBV5-4 and TRBJ1-2, is ETGVTQSPTHLIKTRGQQVTLRCSSQSGHNTVSWYQQALGQGPQFIFQYYREEENGRGNFPPRFSGLQFPNYSSELNVNALELDDSALYLCASSLEGEGGYTFGSGTRLTVV.

This clonotype was detected many times. The J gene is TRBJ2-7, the V gene TRBV6-1; TRBD1 aligns across 7 bases. J gave up 4 bases and V 6 bases, and 6 bases lay outside the gene matches. Germline CDR1 MNHNS, CDR2 SASEGT. The CDR3 contains 13 residues. CDR3 residues: CASRVIQGYEQYF. The DNA of the CDR3 is TGTGCCAGCAGAGTCATACAGGGGTACGAGCAGTACTTC.

This clonotype was detected many times. The genes are TRBV15 and TRBJ1-1, with D possibly TRBD1 on 5 matching bases. Trimming took off 3 bases at V and 3 bases at J, with 8 bases between the two ends. CDR3 size: 13 residues. Per the germline V gene, CDR1 is LNHNV and CDR2 is YYDKDF (reference sequence). The CDR3 reads CATSSQGDTEAFF. CDR3 coding DNA: TGTGCCACCAGCAGCCAGGGAGACACTGAAGCTTTCTTT.

This clonotype appeared many times. The chain uses TRBV6-1 and TRBJ2-1; perhaps TRBD2 as D (7 bases). The germline V and J ends were trimmed by 6 bases and 5 bases, with 14 bases remaining between them. The length of the CDR3 is 14 residues. CDR1 and CDR2 from the germline V gene are MNHNS and SASEGT. CDR3 region: CASRDGGPHNEQFF. DNA for the CDR3: TGTGCCAGCAGAGACGGGGGGCCGCACAATGAGCAGTTCTTC.